This T cell receptor beta chain was profiled in a study of blood T cell repertoires in COVID-19. Across the study: The United States, Italy and Spain were the sources of the acute and convalescent COVID-19 samples. T cells, B-cell-depleted T cells, or PBMCs provided the cDNA or gDNA that served as material.

TCRdb's table, derived via immunoSEQ multiplex PCR, lists solely in-frame clones and lacks some. Among some 320,000 clones listed, about 91% were seen once. The sequence was collected from a woman in her thirties who had recovered from COVID-19. Specimen: peripheral blood.

The CDR3 loop is CASSLINRLKETQYF. CDR3 in DNA: TGCGCCAGCAGCTTGATCAACAGGCTAAAAGAGACCCAGTACTTC. V is TRBV5-1 and J is TRBJ2-5; D is possibly TRBD1 (5 bases). The germline V and J ends were trimmed by 1 base and 3 bases, with 13 bases remaining between them. The CDR3 is made up of 15 amino acids. Germline values: CDR1 SGHRS, CDR2 YFSETQ.